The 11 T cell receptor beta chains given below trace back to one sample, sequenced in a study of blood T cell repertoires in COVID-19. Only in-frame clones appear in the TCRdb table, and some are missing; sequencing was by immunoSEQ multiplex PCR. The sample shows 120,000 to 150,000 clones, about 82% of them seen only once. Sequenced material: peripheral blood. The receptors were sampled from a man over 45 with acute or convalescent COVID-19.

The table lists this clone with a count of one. For the CDR3, the DNA is TGTGCCAGCATCCCCGGGACAGTGACGACGGCTTTCTTT. Translation gives CASIPGTVTTAFF. The V and J genes are TRBV6-5 and TRBJ1-1; 7 bases match TRBD1. The germline CDR1 and CDR2 sequences are MNHEY and SVGAGI. The CDR3 runs to 13 residues. The ends lost 7 bases at V and 11 bases at J; junction bases unmatched: 13.

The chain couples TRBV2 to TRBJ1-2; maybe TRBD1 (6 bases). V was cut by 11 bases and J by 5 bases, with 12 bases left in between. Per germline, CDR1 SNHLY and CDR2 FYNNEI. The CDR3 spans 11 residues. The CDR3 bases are TGTGCCCGACGGGACACGTATGGCTACACCTTC. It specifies CARRDTYGYTF.

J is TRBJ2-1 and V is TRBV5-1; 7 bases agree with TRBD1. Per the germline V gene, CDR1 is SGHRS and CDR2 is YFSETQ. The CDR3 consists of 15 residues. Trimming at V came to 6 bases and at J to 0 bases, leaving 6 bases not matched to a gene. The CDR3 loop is CASNRQGPSYNEQFF. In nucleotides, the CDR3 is TGCGCCAGCAACCGACAGGGTCCCTCCTACAATGAGCAGTTCTTC.

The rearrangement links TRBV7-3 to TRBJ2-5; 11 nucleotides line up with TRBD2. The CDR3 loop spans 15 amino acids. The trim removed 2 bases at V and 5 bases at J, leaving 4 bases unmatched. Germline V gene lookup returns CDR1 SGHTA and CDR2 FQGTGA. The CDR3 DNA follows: TGTGCCAGCAGCTTAGGTAGCGGGAGGGTGGAGACCCAGTACTTC. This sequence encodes CASSLGSGRVETQYF.

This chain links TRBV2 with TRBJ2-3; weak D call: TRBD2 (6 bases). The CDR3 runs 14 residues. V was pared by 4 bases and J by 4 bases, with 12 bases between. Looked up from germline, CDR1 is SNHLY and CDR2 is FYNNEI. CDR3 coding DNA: TGTGCCAGCAGTGTGGGCAGGGAGGCAGATACGCAGTATTTT. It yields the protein CASSVGREADTQYF.

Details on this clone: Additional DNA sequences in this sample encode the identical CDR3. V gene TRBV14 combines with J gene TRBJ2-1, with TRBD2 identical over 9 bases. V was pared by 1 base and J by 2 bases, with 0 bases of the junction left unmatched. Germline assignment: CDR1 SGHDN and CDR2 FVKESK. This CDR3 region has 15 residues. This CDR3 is CASSQVAGAYNEQFF. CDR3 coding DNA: TGTGCCAGCAGCCAAGTAGCGGGAGCCTACAATGAGCAGTTCTTC. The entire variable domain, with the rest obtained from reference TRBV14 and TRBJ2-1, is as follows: EAGVTQFPSHSVIEKGQTVTLRCDPISGHDNLYWYRRVMGKEIKFLLHFVKESKQDESGMPNNRFLAERTGGTYSTLKVQPAELEDSGVYFCASSQVAGAYNEQFFGPGTRLTVL.

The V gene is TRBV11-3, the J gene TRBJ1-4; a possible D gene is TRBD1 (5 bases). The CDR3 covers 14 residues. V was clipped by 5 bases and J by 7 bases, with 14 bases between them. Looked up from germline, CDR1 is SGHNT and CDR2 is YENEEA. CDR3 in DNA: TGTGCCAGCAGCCCGGGCGGGGCGGCTGAAAAACTGTTTTTT. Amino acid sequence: CASSPGGAAEKLFF.

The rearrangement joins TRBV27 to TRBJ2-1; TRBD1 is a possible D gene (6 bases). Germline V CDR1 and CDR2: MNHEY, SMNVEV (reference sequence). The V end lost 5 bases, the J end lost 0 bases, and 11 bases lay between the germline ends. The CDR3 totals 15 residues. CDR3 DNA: TGTGCCAGCAGTCTGAGGGGGTACTCCTACAATGAGCAGTTCTTC. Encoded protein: CASSLRGYSYNEQFF.

The CDR3 sequence: CASSVTGRDEKLFF. In nucleotides, the CDR3 is TGTGCCAGCAGTGTGACAGGCCGAGATGAAAAACTGTTTTTT. The gene calls are TRBV6-6 and TRBJ1-4, with D possibly TRBD1 on 6 matching bases. The CDR3 has 14 amino acids. Germline V gene lookup returns CDR1 MNHNY and CDR2 SVGAGI (reference sequence). Trimming removed 5 bases from V and 6 bases from J, with 13 bases in between.

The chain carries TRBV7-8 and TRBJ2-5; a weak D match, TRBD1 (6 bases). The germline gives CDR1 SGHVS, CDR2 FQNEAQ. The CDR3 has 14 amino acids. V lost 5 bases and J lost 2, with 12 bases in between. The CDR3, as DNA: TGTGCCAGCAGCGCCCGGACAGATCAAGAGACCCAGTACTTC. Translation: CASSARTDQETQYF.

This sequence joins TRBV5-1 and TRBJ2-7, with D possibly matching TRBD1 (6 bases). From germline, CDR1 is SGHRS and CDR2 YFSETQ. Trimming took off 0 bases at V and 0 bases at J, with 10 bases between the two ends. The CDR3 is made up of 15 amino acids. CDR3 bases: TGCGCCAGCAGCTTGGTTGGGGGCCACTCCTACGAGCAGTACTTC. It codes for CASSLVGGHSYEQYF.